This is a list of T cell receptor beta chains from one sample in a study of T cell responses to AZD1222 COVID-19 vaccine. Using immunoSEQ multiplex PCR, the repertoire was profiled, and TCRdb retains in-frame clones only, with some absent. The table lists about 160,000 clones, about 92% of them singletons, with more than 0.8% in the top ten. Material: peripheral blood, obtained on day 0 of AZD1222 vaccination. All receptors derive from an adult in good health. CDR3s include the opening cysteine and the closing phenylalanine or tryptophan. The order of the fields is clone size, J gene, D gene, V gene, CDR3 DNA, CDR3 protein. D genes are given only for firm matches. Clone size is shown for a subset of rows, as once, few, many or a class of expanded clone.

once TRBJ1-6 NA TRBV4-1 TGCGCCAGCAGCCAAGCGGGGAGCTCCTATAATTCACCCCTCCACTTT CASSQAGSSYNSPLHF
NA TRBJ2-3 NA TRBV10-1 TGCGCCAGCAGTGAAGGGAATAGCACAGATACGCAGTATTTT CASSEGNSTDTQYF
NA TRBJ1-4 NA TRBV30 TGTGCCTGGAGGGCAACTACGGATGAAAAACTGTTTTTT CAWRATTDEKLFF
NA TRBJ2-7 NA TRBV7-8 TGTGCCAGCAGCCGATCCATCGACGAGCAGTACTTC CASSRSIDEQYF
NA TRBJ2-1 TRBD1 TRBV13 TGTGCCAGCAGCTCCCTAGGACAGGGGGCGGAAAATGAGCAGTTCTTC CASSSLGQGAENEQFF
NA TRBJ2-1 NA TRBV4-1 TGCGCCAGCAGCCAAGGGACACACGAGCAGTTCTTC CASSQGTHEQFF
NA TRBJ1-2 TRBD1 TRBV12-3/TRBV12-4 TGTGCCGGGACAGGGAAGGACTATGGCTACACCTTC CAGTGKDYGYTF
NA TRBJ1-5 NA TRBV18 TGTGCCAGCTCCCTTGAGAGTTTCAATCAGCCCCAGCATTTT CASSLESFNQPQHF
NA TRBJ1-2 NA TRBV9 TGTGCCAGCAGCGTCTTTTCGGGACACCCAAACTATGGCTACACCTTC CASSVFSGHPNYGYTF
NA TRBJ1-2 TRBD1 TRBV5-1 TGCGCCAGCAGTTCATCCACGGGACAGGCACTCTATGGCTACACCTTC CASSSSTGQALYGYTF
NA TRBJ1-5 NA TRBV5-8 TGTGCCAGCACCCTTCCCTTCGGGGCAGGCGATAGCAATCAGCCCCAGCATTTT CASTLPFGAGDSNQPQHF
NA TRBJ2-7 NA TRBV12-3/TRBV12-4 TGTGCCAGCAGTTCCAGGGCCTACGAGCAGTACTTC CASSSRAYEQYF
NA TRBJ2-5 NA TRBV19 TGTGCCAGTAGTATTCAGGCCAGGGCGAAGACCCAGTACTTC CASSIQARAKTQYF
once TRBJ1-4 TRBD1 TRBV7-2 TGTGCCAGCAGGCAGGGGACAGCCTCTAATGAAAAACTGTTTTTT CASRQGTASNEKLFF
NA TRBJ2-3 NA TRBV30 TGTGCCTGGAGTGTACGGGCAGATACGCAGTATTTT CAWSVRADTQYF
NA TRBJ1-2 NA TRBV19 TGTGCCAGTAGTATACTCCCCGGATATGGCTACACCTTC CASSILPGYGYTF
NA TRBJ2-7 NA TRBV19 TGTGCCAGTAGTTCGCAGGGTTTCTACGAGCAGTACTTC CASSSQGFYEQYF
NA TRBJ1-1 NA TRBV28 TGTGCCAGCATCGCTGGGGACGCTGAAGCTTTCTTT CASIAGDAEAFF
NA TRBJ2-7 NA TRBV3-1/TRBV3-2 TGTGCCAGCAGCCTCGAAAACTACGAGCAGTACTTC CASSLENYEQYF
NA TRBJ1-1 TRBD1 TRBV24-1 TGTGCCGTATCGACAGGGGAAGAGAGCACTGAAGCTTTCTTT CAVSTGEESTEAFF
NA TRBJ1-2 TRBD1 TRBV29-1 TGCAGCGTTGGGGATCCGCGGACAGGGGTTTATGGCTACACCTTC CSVGDPRTGVYGYTF
NA TRBJ1-6 NA TRBV30 TGTGCCACAAACCGCGTCGGGTCCGAATTGGCGAATTCACCCCTCCACTTT CATNRVGSELANSPLHF
once TRBJ2-2 NA TRBV5-1 TGCGCCAGCAGCTTGCTACCCGCGAACACCGGGGAGCTGTTTTTT CASSLLPANTGELFF
NA TRBJ2-7 NA TRBV28 TGTGCCAGCAGATCTCCGGGACACACCTACGAGCAGTACTTC CASRSPGHTYEQYF
NA TRBJ2-7 TRBD1 TRBV6-5 TGTGCCAGCAGTTCAACCGGGACAGGGGAAAACGAGCAGTACTTC CASSSTGTGENEQYF
NA TRBJ2-5 NA TRBV11-2 TGTGCCAGCAGCTTAGACTTCATCGAAGAGACCCAGTACTTC CASSLDFIEETQYF
NA TRBJ1-2 NA TRBV2 TGTGCCAGCAGGGAGGGTCTCGATGGCTACACCTTC CASREGLDGYTF
NA TRBJ1-5 NA TRBV7-2 TGTGCCAGCAGCCCGTTGGGGGCCAGTTATCAGCCCCAGCATTTT CASSPLGASYQPQHF
NA TRBJ2-1 NA TRBV2 TGTGCCAGCAGTGGGAGAGCCCTTCCAGCTAAGAGCTCCTACAATGAGCAGTTCTTC CASSGRALPAKSSYNEQFF
NA TRBJ1-1 NA TRBV6-5 TGTGCCAGCAGTTATATGGGATCTGATGACGCTTTCTTT CASSYMGSDDAFF
few TRBJ1-2 NA TRBV5-4 TGTGCCAGTAAAGCTACTAACTATGGCTACACCTTC CASKATNYGYTF
NA TRBJ2-5 TRBD1 TRBV19 TGTGCCAGTAGTACGGACAGGGAAGAGACCCAGTACTTC CASSTDREETQYF
NA TRBJ1-1 NA TRBV28 TGTGCCAGCACCTCACACGTTGAAGCTTTCTTT CASTSHVEAFF
NA TRBJ1-6 NA TRBV11-2 TGTGCCAGCAGCTCCCCCCCGGGGGGTGTGCCTTATAATTCACCCCTCCACTTT CASSSPPGGVPYNSPLHF
NA TRBJ2-2 TRBD2 TRBV2 TGTGCCAGCAGTCCAGGACTAGTAGGCGGGGAGCTGTTTTTT CASSPGLVGGELFF
once TRBJ1-1 NA TRBV12-5 TGTGCTAGTGGTTTGGCCCCTAAGGGACCGCGGATGAACACTGAAGCTTTCTTT CASGLAPKGPRMNTEAFF
NA TRBJ2-7 TRBD2 TRBV4-1 TGCGCCAGCAGCCAAGATGTCCTAGCGGGGGGGCTTTTCTACGAGCAGTACTTC CASSQDVLAGGLFYEQYF
NA TRBJ2-1 TRBD1 TRBV6-1 TGTGCCAGCAGTGATAGGGGGCCGTTGGGCAATGAGCAGTTCTTC CASSDRGPLGNEQFF
NA TRBJ1-4 TRBD1 TRBV7-8 TGTGCCAGCAGCATGGGACAGGGTAACGAAAAACTGTTTTTT CASSMGQGNEKLFF
NA TRBJ1-3 NA TRBV30 TGTGCCTGCTCCCTAGGTGCAGTTGGAAACACCATATATTTT CACSLGAVGNTIYF
NA TRBJ2-3 NA TRBV30 TGTGCCTGGAGTGTACTGGGGGAACTCACAGATACGCAGTATTTT CAWSVLGELTDTQYF
NA TRBJ2-3 TRBD2 TRBV7-8 TGTGCCAGCAGCCCTATTCCCCCTAGCGGGGACCTCACAGATACGCAGTATTTT CASSPIPPSGDLTDTQYF
once TRBJ2-1 TRBD1 TRBV6-5 TGTGCCAGCCCAGGGGGAAACTACAATGAGCAGTTCTTC CASPGGNYNEQFF
NA TRBJ2-2 NA TRBV9 TGTGCCAGCAGCGTAGATTACAACACCGGGGAGCTGTTTTTT CASSVDYNTGELFF
NA TRBJ2-5 NA TRBV6-5 TGTGCCAGCAAGAGAGGACATCTACAAGAGACCCAGTACTTC CASKRGHLQETQYF
NA TRBJ2-3 NA TRBV27 TGTGCCACCCAGGACCGAGATACGCAGTATTTT CATQDRDTQYF
once TRBJ2-1 TRBD2 TRBV11-2 TGTGCCAGCAGGCTTAGCGGGGTGAGCTCCTACAATGAGCAGTTCTTC CASRLSGVSSYNEQFF
NA TRBJ2-3 TRBD2 TRBV7-9 TGTGCCACCCGTCTAGCGGGGGTGCCCACAGATACGCAGTATTTT CATRLAGVPTDTQYF
once TRBJ1-2 NA TRBV5-4 TGTGCCAGCAGCTCGCAGGGAAATGACTATGGCTACACCTTC CASSSQGNDYGYTF
NA TRBJ2-2 TRBD2 TRBV4-1 TGCGCCAGCAGCCCCCGGACGACTAGCGGGGCTGCCGGGGAGCTGTTTTTT CASSPRTTSGAAGELFF
once TRBJ1-2 NA TRBV10-3 TGTGCCATCAGAGCCCCAGGGAACAATTATGGCTACACCTTC CAIRAPGNNYGYTF
NA TRBJ1-2 TRBD1 TRBV7-9 TGTGCCAGCAGTTTCTCCGGGACAGGGAGCTACACCTTC CASSFSGTGSYTF
NA TRBJ2-5 NA TRBV7-9 TGTGCCAGCAGCTTAGCTAGCCAAGAGACCCAGTACTTC CASSLASQETQYF
NA TRBJ1-5 NA TRBV18 TGTGCCAGCTCACCAGGGTCCAATCAGCCCCAGCATTTT CASSPGSNQPQHF
NA TRBJ2-1 NA TRBV28 TGTGCCAGCAGCCCAGGGGGGGCGAGCAATGAGCAGTTCTTC CASSPGGASNEQFF
NA TRBJ1-3 NA TRBV4-2 TGTGCCAGCAGCCAAAACTCTGGAAACACCATATATTTT CASSQNSGNTIYF
NA TRBJ1-1 NA TRBV27 TGTGCCAGCAGTTTTGGCGGAATTACGAACACTGAAGCTTTCTTT CASSFGGITNTEAFF
NA TRBJ2-3 NA TRBV10-1 TGCGCCAGCTCCAGGGGGGGCCTGGGAGATACGCAGTATTTT CASSRGGLGDTQYF
NA TRBJ2-7 NA TRBV16 TGTGCCAGCAGCCAAACCAGGGAAGGCGAGCAGTACTTC CASSQTREGEQYF
NA TRBJ1-6 TRBD1 TRBV30 TGTGCTTGGACAGGGAGGACCTATAATTCACCCCTCCACTTT CAWTGRTYNSPLHF